Following are 28 T cell receptor beta chains from one sample sequenced in a study of OX40 agonist ivuxolimab in advanced cancers. TCRdb's table, derived via immunoSEQ multiplex PCR, lists solely in-frame clones and lacks some. The table has under 50,000 clones, roughly 85% seen once. This sample comprised CD4+ or CD8+ T cells sorted from blood, obtained in a trial of the OX40 agonist ivuxolimab. The receptor source for this set is an adult with an advanced solid tumor such as melanoma, head and neck, liver or kidney cancer.

This clone was seen only once. The chain is built from TRBV5-1 and TRBJ1-4; D uncertain. CDR3 length equals 15 residues. V was cut by 4 bases and J by 5 bases, with 15 bases left in between. From germline, CDR1 is SGHRS and CDR2 YFSETQ. The CDR3 DNA sequence: TGCGCCAGCAGCCGAGCCGAAGGGAGGAATGAAAAACTGTTTTTT. This sequence encodes CASSRAEGRNEKLFF.

The gene calls are TRBV19 and TRBJ2-1; TRBD1 agrees at 8 bases. Germline V gene lookup returns CDR1 LNHDA and CDR2 SQIVND (reference sequence). V was clipped by 3 bases and J by 6 bases; unmatched bases: 7. The CDR3 loop spans 15 amino acids. This chain's CDR3 is CASSIPGQGLNEQFF. The CDR3 nucleotides are TGTGCCAGTAGTATCCCCGGACAGGGCCTCAATGAGCAGTTCTTC.

This rearrangement joins TRBV5-1 to TRBJ2-7; 9 nucleotides match TRBD1. Germline assignment: CDR1 SGHRS and CDR2 YFSETQ. The CDR3 consists of 14 residues. Trimming removed 4 bases from V and 5 bases from J; junction bases left unmatched: 7. This chain's CDR3 is CASSTGTGFNEQYF. In DNA form, the CDR3 reads TGCGCCAGCAGCACCGGGACAGGGTTCAACGAGCAGTACTTC. Looking up the rest from reference TRBV5-1 and TRBJ2-7 gives the full variable domain: KAGVTQTPRYLIKTRGQQVTLSCSPISGHRSVSWYQQTPGQGLQFLFEYFSETQRNKGNFPGRFSGRQFSNSRSEMNVSTLELGDSALYLCASSTGTGFNEQYFGPGTRLTVT.

The chain joins TRBV25-1 to TRBJ2-6; D remains unclear. The V end was cut by 7 bases, the J end by 0 bases, with 7 bases between. Germline V gene data show CDR1 as MGHDK and CDR2 as SYGVNS. The CDR3 extends over 14 amino acids. CDR3 coding DNA: TGTGCCAGCAAGGTCAGCTCTGGGGCCAACGTCCTGACTTTC. It is translated as CASKVSSGANVLTF.

This clone has a handful of counts. The rearrangement joins TRBV7-6 to TRBJ2-1; possibly TRBD1 or TRBD2 for D (5 bases each). Trimming removed 8 bases from V and 5 bases from J, with 19 bases in between. Germline-derived CDR1 and CDR2 are SGHVS and FNYEAQ. The CDR3 is 15 residues long. Written as DNA, the CDR3 is TGTGCCAGCGGATTGGGACCAACGCCTGACAATGAGCAGTTCTTC. Protein product: CASGLGPTPDNEQFF.

The V call is TRBV7-9, the J call TRBJ2-2; D remains ambiguous. V lost 5 bases to trimming and J lost 4 bases, with 14 bases between them. CDR3 length equals 15 residues. Germline V gene data show CDR1 as SEHNR and CDR2 as FQNEAQ (reference sequence). In DNA, the CDR3 is TGTGCCAGCAGCCCCAGGCCAGAGGTCACCGGGGAGCTGTTTTTT. Translating it yields CASSPRPEVTGELFF.

This clone was seen once. The V and J genes are TRBV28 and TRBJ2-1; the D is unclear. Per the germline V gene, CDR1 is MDHEN and CDR2 is SYDVKM. This CDR3 has 11 residues. The V gene lost 5 bases and the J gene lost 13 bases, with 12 bases spanning the gap. In DNA, the CDR3 is TGTGCCAGCAGTCTATCTAGGAGTCAGTTCTTC. It is translated as CASSLSRSQFF.

The chain employs TRBV6-1 and TRBJ2-7, with TRBD1 matching over 10 bases. Germline trimming cut 8 bases from V and 4 bases from J; bases unmatched to any gene: 8. CDR3 size: 14 residues. The germline gives CDR1 MNHNS, CDR2 SASEGT. In DNA form, the CDR3 reads TGTGCCAGCCTCCTCCAGGACAGGGGGTACGAGCAGTACTTC. This sequence encodes CASLLQDRGYEQYF.

V gene TRBV7-9 combines with J gene TRBJ1-6; weak D call: TRBD1 (6 bases). V was trimmed by 2 bases and J by 9 bases, leaving 11 bases between them. The germline CDR1 and CDR2 sequences are SEHNR and FQNEAQ (reference sequence). This CDR3 has 14 amino acids. Written as DNA, the CDR3 is TGTGCCAGCAGCTTACTGGGGGCCGGTTCACCCCTCCACTTT. It specifies CASSLLGAGSPLHF.

The chain has TRBV9 and TRBJ2-3; TRBD1 aligns across 7 bases. V was clipped by 2 bases and J by 0 bases; unmatched bases: 0. The CDR3 has 14 amino acids. CDR1 is SGDLS, CDR2 YYNGEE, per germline. The CDR3 DNA follows: TGTGCCAGCAGCGTGGGACAGAGCACAGATACGCAGTATTTT. This translates into CASSVGQSTDTQYF.

This chain joins TRBV19 and TRBJ1-2, with TRBD1 as a possible D gene (5 bases). CDR3 length equals 16 residues. Trimming removed 4 bases from V and 5 bases from J, with 20 bases in between. Germline CDR1 reads LNHDA; CDR2 reads SQIVND (reference sequence). The CDR3 nucleotides read TGTGCCAGTAGTAACTTCCGGGGGACCTCCGCGTATGGCTACACCTTC. This gives the protein CASSNFRGTSAYGYTF.

The CDR3 region is CASSLLLGNSPLHF. CDR3 bases: TGTGCCAGCAGCTTATTACTAGGGAATTCACCCCTCCACTTT. The J gene is TRBJ1-6, the V gene TRBV13; D call uncertain. CDR1 PRHDT and CDR2 FYEKMQ come from the germline V gene (reference sequence). Deletions cut 2 bases from V and 7 bases from J, with 9 bases between. The CDR3 consists of 14 residues.

This clone was detected once. J is TRBJ1-2 and V is TRBV2; D is uncertain. The ends were cut back, 4 bases at V and 2 bases at J, with 5 bases in the middle. CDR1 and CDR2 (germline): SNHLY, FYNNEI. The CDR3 has 12 amino acids. The CDR3 DNA reads as TGTGCCAGCAGTGTAGGGAACTATGGCTACACCTTC. Amino acid sequence: CASSVGNYGYTF.

The chain has TRBV28 and TRBJ1-1, with 7 bases identical to TRBD1. The V gene end was trimmed by 11 bases and the J gene end by 1 base; junction bases not matched to a gene: 7. CDR1 and CDR2 (germline): MDHEN, SYDVKM. The CDR3 totals 13 residues. CDR3 protein: CAAKGQPNTEAFF. Written as DNA, the CDR3 is TGTGCCGCAAAGGGACAGCCGAACACTGAAGCTTTCTTT.

This clone has a handful of counts. The chain is built from TRBV30 and TRBJ2-5; 10 bases are shared with TRBD2. The germline V gene encodes CDR1 GTSNPN and CDR2 SVGIG (reference sequence). The trim removed 0 bases at V and 4 bases at J, leaving 2 bases unmatched. This CDR3 has 14 amino acids. CDR3 bases: TGTGCCTGGAGTGTTGCTAGCGGGAGAGAGACCCAGTACTTC. Encoded protein: CAWSVASGRETQYF.

The chain uses TRBV11-3 and TRBJ2-7, with D maybe TRBD2 (5 bases). V gave up 2 bases and J gave up 6 bases, with 17 bases separating them. Germline V gene sequence: CDR1 SGHNT, CDR2 YENEEA. The CDR3 length is 15 residues. The DNA of the CDR3 is TGTGCCAGCAGCTTAACCTTCCTAGGAGGATTCGAGCAGTACTTC. This translates into CASSLTFLGGFEQYF.

The chain combines TRBV18 with TRBJ1-4, with D tentatively TRBD1 (6 bases). There are 16 residues in the CDR3. Trimming removed 3 bases from V and 5 bases from J, with 16 bases in between. Germline V gene data show CDR1 as KGHSH and CDR2 as LQKENI. This CDR3 is CASSPRGRGANEKLFF. Written as DNA, the CDR3 is TGTGCCAGCTCACCCCGCGGGAGGGGGGCAAATGAAAAACTGTTTTTT. The whole variable domain, filled in from reference TRBV18 and TRBJ1-4, reads NAGVMQNPRHLVRRRGQEARLRCSPMKGHSHVYWYRQLPEEGLKFMVYLQKENIIDESGMPKERFSAEFPKEGPSILRIQQVVRGDSAAYFCASSPRGRGANEKLFFGSGTQLSVL.

The chain links TRBV29-1 to TRBJ2-2; 8 bases line up with TRBD2. Germline trimming cut 7 bases from V and 3 bases from J; bases unmatched to any gene: 1. Per germline, CDR1 SQVTM and CDR2 ANQGSEA. The CDR3 is 12 residues long. The CDR3 region has the DNA TGCAGCGCCGGGGGGGACACCGGGGAGCTGTTTTTT. Translation gives CSAGGDTGELFF.

This clone is labeled as medium-sized. The chain is built from TRBV5-4 and TRBJ1-3; no clear D. The CDR3 contains 15 residues. The germline CDR1 and CDR2 sequences are SGHNT and YYREEE (reference sequence). Deletions cut 0 bases from V and 3 bases from J, with 10 bases between. The CDR3 here is CASSLGLGGGNTIYF. The CDR3 DNA reads TGTGCCAGCAGCTTGGGGTTAGGAGGTGGAAACACCATATATTTT. The whole variable domain, filled in from reference TRBV5-4 and TRBJ1-3, reads ETGVTQSPTHLIKTRGQQVTLRCSSQSGHNTVSWYQQALGQGPQFIFQYYREEENGRGNFPPRFSGLQFPNYSSELNVNALELDDSALYLCASSLGLGGGNTIYFGEGSWLTVV.

The chain links TRBV27 to TRBJ1-5; 7 nucleotides line up with TRBD1. V lost 6 bases to trimming and J lost 5 bases; unmatched junction nucleotides: 7. The CDR3 runs 14 residues. Germline V gene sequence: CDR1 MNHEY, CDR2 SMNVEV (reference sequence). The CDR3 DNA reads TGTGCCAGCAGCCTCAGGGGGGAGCATCAGCCCCAGCATTTT. It yields the protein CASSLRGEHQPQHF.

In this sample, this clone turned up once. The CDR3 spells CASSAAGYTEAFF. CDR3 DNA sequence: TGTGCCAGCAGTGCGGCCGGCTACACTGAAGCTTTCTTT. V gene TRBV28 combines with J gene TRBJ1-1; D gene unclear. Germline V gene data show CDR1 as MDHEN and CDR2 as SYDVKM. The CDR3 covers 13 residues. The V gene lost 5 bases and the J gene lost 3 bases, with 10 bases spanning the gap.

This clone was recorded once. V is TRBV9 and J is TRBJ2-1, with TRBD2 matching over 11 bases. CDR1 is SGDLS, CDR2 YYNGEE, per germline. The V gene end was trimmed by 4 bases and the J gene end by 7 bases; junction bases not matched to a gene: 7. CDR3 size: 15 residues. This chain's CDR3 is CASSRGLAERNEQFF. The CDR3 bases are TGTGCCAGCAGCCGGGGACTAGCGGAGAGGAATGAGCAGTTCTTC.

This chain joins TRBV27 and TRBJ2-7; D is uncertain. CDR1 is MNHEY, CDR2 SMNVEV, per germline (reference sequence). CDR3 length: 13 residues. Trimming cost V 0 bases and J 10 bases, with 13 bases left between them. CDR3 coding DNA: TGTGCCAGCAGTTTATCTATTCTACGAGACCAGTACTTC. Protein: CASSLSILRDQYF.

This chain links TRBV29-1 with TRBJ2-3, with 12 nucleotides matching TRBD2. Looked up from germline, CDR1 is SQVTM and CDR2 is ANQGSEA. With 1 base clipped from V and 8 bases from J, the junction kept 4 bases outside the gene matches. CDR3 length: 14 amino acids. The CDR3 DNA reads as TGCAGCGTTGAAGGACTAGCGGGGGCCTCTACGCAGTATTTT. Translating it yields CSVEGLAGASTQYF.

Here the CDR3 reads CASSLQRSGANVLTF. Here the CDR3 DNA reads TGTGCCAGCAGCTTACAGCGCTCTGGGGCCAACGTCCTGACTTTC. This chain uses TRBV7-9 with TRBJ2-6; D is undetermined. The V gene lost 2 bases and the J gene lost 0 bases, with 5 bases spanning the gap. CDR3 length equals 15 residues. The germline CDR1 and CDR2 sequences are SEHNR and FQNEAQ (reference sequence).

The chain carries TRBV6-5 and TRBJ1-2; TRBD1 aligns across 9 bases. Per the germline V gene, CDR1 is MNHEY and CDR2 is SVGAGI. After removal of 5 bases from V and 7 bases from J, the junction contained 5 bases not matched to a gene. CDR3 size: 13 residues. DNA of the CDR3: TGTGCCAGCAGTCCTGACAGGGGGATTGGCTACACCTTC. This codes for CASSPDRGIGYTF.

V gene TRBV9 combines with J gene TRBJ2-3; D tentatively reads TRBD1 or TRBD2 (5 bases each). Trimming left V 0 bases short and J 3 bases short, with 14 bases between. Germline assignment: CDR1 SGDLS and CDR2 YYNGEE. The CDR3 covers 16 residues. CDR3 protein: CASSVAPGQSTDTQYF. DNA for the CDR3: TGTGCCAGCAGCGTAGCCCCGGGGCAGTCGACAGATACGCAGTATTTT. Using reference TRBV9 and TRBJ2-3 for the parts outside the CDR3, the full variable domain is DSGVTQTPKHLITATGQRVTLRCSPRSGDLSVYWYQQSLDQGLQFLIQYYNGEERAKGNILERFSAQQFPDLHSELNLSSLELGDSALYFCASSVAPGQSTDTQYFGPGTRLTVL.

A remark on this clone: This sequence may be a read error, since a much larger clone differs from it by one base. This chain uses TRBV7-2 with TRBJ1-2; 8 nucleotides line up with TRBD1. This CDR3 is 14 amino acids long. The germline CDR1 and CDR2 sequences are SGHTA and FQGNSA. Germline trimming cut 5 bases from V and 2 bases from J; bases unmatched to any gene: 4. CDR3 sequence (DNA): TGTGCCAGCAGCCCCGGACAGGGCAACTATGGCTACACCTTC. Its protein is CASSPGQGNYGYTF.